The 29 T cell receptor beta chains reported below all come from one sample, sequenced in a study of cytomegalovirus exposure and HLA in healthy donors. Primers: 60 Vbeta forward and 13 Jbeta reverse. Data came from immunoSEQ multiplex PCR; TCRdb stores just in-frame clones and leaves some out. The data show some 140,000 clones, 76% seen once. Input material: PBMCs. These receptors were taken from a man aged 40-49 years in good health and CMV-seronegative.

The gene calls are TRBV12-5 and TRBJ2-1, with 8 positions matching TRBD1. Germline loops: CDR1 LGHNT, CDR2 FRNRAP. The CDR3 is 17 residues long. V shed 5 bases and J 4 bases; nucleotides not matched to a gene: 13. DNA of the CDR3: TGTGCTAGTGGTCATCCCCCGACAGGGGCCTTATACAATGAGCAGTTCTTC. Translated, it gives CASGHPPTGALYNEQFF.

This chain joins TRBV6-4 and TRBJ1-1; D unclear. Trimming stripped 3 bases from V and 4 bases from J, with 18 bases between. CDR1 and CDR2 from the germline V gene are MRHNA and SNTAGT. This CDR3 contains 16 residues. Here the CDR3 DNA reads TGTGCCAGCAGTGAATATCCGGGGTCCTGGGGCACTGAAGCTTTCTTT. It yields the protein CASSEYPGSWGTEAFF.

The sample holds one count of this clone. The chain has TRBV7-2 and TRBJ2-2; D is unclear. Germline CDR1 and CDR2: SGHTA and FQGNSA. Trimming left V 1 base short and J 1 base short, with 7 bases between. The CDR3 totals 15 residues. The CDR3 protein is CASSLGGVNTGELFF. The CDR3 DNA reads as TGTGCCAGCAGCTTAGGAGGAGTGAACACCGGGGAGCTGTTTTTT.

V gene TRBV7-9 combines with J gene TRBJ1-2; TRBD1 matches at 8 bases. Germline CDR1 SEHNR, CDR2 FQNEAQ (reference sequence). V dropped 1 base and J dropped 7; count of bases not matched to a gene: 8. The CDR3 length is 15 residues. The CDR3 is CASSLGTGTGFGYTF. Written as DNA, the CDR3 is TGTGCCAGCAGCTTAGGCACCGGGACAGGCTTTGGCTACACCTTC.

The chain recombines TRBV7-9 with TRBJ1-2, with 7 bases identical to TRBD1. The CDR3 is made up of 17 amino acids. After removal of 0 bases from V and 4 bases from J, the junction contained 11 bases not matched to a gene. Per germline, CDR1 SEHNR and CDR2 FQNEAQ (reference sequence). The CDR3 DNA is TGTGCCAGCAGCTTAGCTAGAGGACAGGCACGGGGCTATGGCTACACCTTC. Its protein is CASSLARGQARGYGYTF.

The chain recombines TRBV4-1 with TRBJ2-2, with TRBD2 identical over 7 bases. J was trimmed by 0 bases and V by 0 bases; bases with no gene match: 4. The germline CDR1 and CDR2 sequences are MGHRA and YSYEKL. The CDR3 has 17 amino acids. The CDR3 DNA sequence: TGCGCCAGCAGCCAAGATTTGGCGGGAGCGAACACCGGGGAGCTGTTTTTT. It is translated as CASSQDLAGANTGELFF.

This rearrangement joins TRBV12-5 to TRBJ2-1; the D gene is possibly TRBD1 (5 bases). Trimming removed 0 bases from V and 5 bases from J, with 32 bases in between. The germline gives CDR1 LGHNT, CDR2 FRNRAP. CDR3 length equals 22 residues. As DNA, the CDR3 is TGTGCTAGTGGTTTGGTACGTCTTCTTGGCAGGGTGAGAAATCATCTGGACAATGAGCAGTTCTTC. This sequence encodes CASGLVRLLGRVRNHLDNEQFF. Using reference TRBV12-5 and TRBJ2-1 for the parts outside the CDR3, the full variable domain is DARVTQTPRHKVTEMGQEVTMRCQPILGHNTVFWYRQTMMQGLELLAYFRNRAPLDDSGMPKDRFSAEMPDATLATLKIQPSEPRDSAVYFCASGLVRLLGRVRNHLDNEQFFGPGTRLTVL.

The V gene is TRBV15, the J gene TRBJ1-2; 9 bases match TRBD1. Germline trimming cut 1 base from V and 5 bases from J; bases unmatched to any gene: 5. This CDR3 comprises 15 residues. The V gene's germline CDR1 is LNHNV and CDR2 YYDKDF (reference sequence). Here the CDR3 reads CATSRALQGAYGYTF. For the CDR3, the DNA is TGTGCCACCAGCAGAGCCCTACAGGGGGCGTATGGCTACACCTTC.

This clone was recorded only once. The chain is built from TRBV30 and TRBJ2-5; 7 bases align to TRBD2. Trimming took 0 bases from V and 10 from J; bases not matched to a gene: 14. Germline V CDR1 and CDR2: GTSNPN, SVGIG (reference sequence). The CDR3 is made up of 15 amino acids. The CDR3 DNA follows: TGTGCCTGGAGTGTACTGTCGGGGGGAGAGGGGTGCCAGTACTTC. It codes for CAWSVLSGGEGCQYF.

This clone was detected only a few times. CDR3 sequence (DNA): TGTGCCAGCACCGAGAGACAGGGAATCAATCAGCCCCAGCATTTT. This sequence encodes CASTERQGINQPQHF. The chain is built from TRBV6-4 and TRBJ1-5; TRBD1 aligns across 7 bases. The length of the CDR3 is 15 residues. Germline assignment: CDR1 MRHNA and CDR2 SNTAGT. Germline trimming cut 7 bases from V and 3 bases from J; bases unmatched to any gene: 9.

The genes are TRBV5-6 and TRBJ1-3, with D maybe TRBD1 (5 bases). Trimming left V 0 bases short and J 0 bases short, with 10 bases between. Germline loops: CDR1 SGHDT, CDR2 YYEEEE. The CDR3 consists of 16 residues. The CDR3 DNA is TGTGCCAGCAGCTTGGGGGGCCAGAACTCTGGAAACACCATATATTTT. This codes for CASSLGGQNSGNTIYF.

This chain joins TRBV7-9 and TRBJ1-1; no clear D. The V gene's germline CDR1 is SEHNR and CDR2 FQNEAQ (reference sequence). This CDR3 comprises 13 residues. The ends were cut back, 6 bases at V and 6 bases at J, with 14 bases in the middle. The CDR3: CASRPRTDSEAFF. The CDR3 nucleotides read TGTGCCAGCAGACCTCGGACGGACTCTGAAGCTTTCTTT.

The chain recombines TRBV5-1 with TRBJ1-5; D ambiguous. V was shortened by 0 bases and J by 8 bases, with 9 bases between the two germline ends. CDR1 is SGHRS, CDR2 YFSETQ, per germline. The CDR3 sequence is 13 residues long. The CDR3 reads CASSLGGREPQHF. The CDR3, as DNA: TGCGCCAGCAGCTTGGGAGGGAGGGAGCCCCAGCATTTT.

This chain uses TRBV18 with TRBJ1-1; 7 bases fit TRBD1. V gave up 4 bases and J gave up 11 bases; unmatched junction bases: 13. Per germline, CDR1 KGHSH and CDR2 LQKENI. The CDR3 consists of 14 residues. This CDR3 reads CASSLQDRLAWAFF. CDR3 coding DNA: TGTGCCAGCTCACTCCAGGACAGGCTCGCGTGGGCTTTCTTT.

The V call is TRBV7-3, the J call TRBJ2-2; 7 bases fit TRBD2. Germline V gene lookup returns CDR1 SGHTA and CDR2 FQGTGA. The CDR3 contains 13 residues. V shed 4 bases and J 7 bases; nucleotides not matched to a gene: 3. The CDR3 coding sequence is TGTGCCAGCAGCTCAACGGGAGGCGGGGAGCTGTTTTTT. It specifies CASSSTGGGELFF. Full variable domain (missing parts from reference TRBV7-3 and TRBJ2-2): GAGVSQTPSNKVTEKGKYVELRCDPISGHTALYWYRQSLGQGPEFLIYFQGTGAADDSGLPNDRFFAVRPEGSVSTLKIQRTERGDSAVYLCASSSTGGGELFFGEGSRLTVL.

The rearrangement joins TRBV6-6 to TRBJ2-1; possible D gene TRBD1, 6 bases. The CDR3 contains 15 residues. The ends were cut back, 3 bases at V and 7 bases at J, with 16 bases in the middle. In germline, CDR1 is MNHNY, CDR2 SVGAGI (reference sequence). The CDR3 nucleotides read TGTGCCAGCAGTTATGGCAGGGGCGCGACGAATGAGCAGTTCTTC. Amino acids: CASSYGRGATNEQFF.

V gene TRBV10-3 combines with J gene TRBJ2-7; maybe TRBD1 (5 bases). CDR3 length: 12 amino acids. Trimming stripped 6 bases from V and 2 bases from J, with 8 bases between. Looked up from germline, CDR1 is ENHRY and CDR2 is SYGVKD. The CDR3 nucleotides are TGTGCCATCAGGGACATCGCCTACGAGCAGTACTTC. As protein: CAIRDIAYEQYF.

This chain uses TRBV5-1 with TRBJ1-2; 7 bases line up with TRBD1. Trimming cost V 3 bases and J 2 bases; bases outside gene matches: 7. The germline CDR1 and CDR2 sequences are SGHRS and YFSETQ. The CDR3 length is 15 residues. The CDR3 sequence is CASSYTGETNYGYTF. The CDR3 coding sequence is TGCGCCAGCAGCTATACAGGGGAAACAAACTATGGCTACACCTTC.

This clone was observed a handful of times. The gene calls are TRBV10-3 and TRBJ1-3; D call uncertain. The germline V gene encodes CDR1 ENHRY and CDR2 SYGVKD. Between the trimmed V and J ends, which lost 7 bases and 3 bases, there was a span of 7 bases. The CDR3 loop spans 12 amino acids. CDR3: CAIIDGGNTIYF. The CDR3 DNA sequence: TGTGCCATCATTGACGGTGGAAACACCATATATTTT.

The chain joins TRBV30 to TRBJ1-1; the D is unclear. With 4 bases removed from V and 0 bases from J, the gap between germline ends came to 6 bases. CDR3 length: 12 amino acids. Germline V gene lookup returns CDR1 GTSNPN and CDR2 SVGIG (reference sequence). DNA for the CDR3: TGTGCCTGGAACCAGTTGAACACTGAAGCTTTCTTT. Amino acid sequence: CAWNQLNTEAFF.

The chain recombines TRBV19 with TRBJ2-7, with TRBD1 matching 7 bases. Germline V gene lookup returns CDR1 LNHDA and CDR2 SQIVND (reference sequence). The V segment lost 6 bases and the J segment 2 bases; nucleotides outside the gene matches: 4. The CDR3 extends over 13 amino acids. The CDR3 DNA is TGTGCCAGTAGGCCGGGACAGACCTACGAGCAGTACTTC. Protein sequence: CASRPGQTYEQYF.

The chain employs TRBV9 and TRBJ2-5; weak D call: TRBD2 (6 bases). This CDR3 has 16 residues. V lost 0 bases, J lost 5 bases, and 17 bases lay in between. Per germline, CDR1 SGDLS and CDR2 YYNGEE. The CDR3 sequence: CASSVALSAGPETQYF. CDR3 nucleotides: TGTGCCAGCAGCGTAGCGTTGAGTGCGGGACCGGAGACCCAGTACTTC.

The chain's CDR3 is CASSQETGTSGGKQFF. The CDR3 nucleotides are TGCGCCAGCAGCCAAGAGACGGGGACTAGCGGGGGAAAGCAGTTCTTC. The genes are TRBV4-3 and TRBJ2-1, with 14 bases lining up with TRBD2. J was trimmed by 11 bases and V by 0 bases; bases with no gene match: 6. In germline, CDR1 is LGHNA, CDR2 YSLEER. The CDR3 covers 16 residues.

The chain has TRBV12-1 and TRBJ2-3; the D call TRBD2 from the table was never checked on the DNA. TRBV12-1 is a pseudogene locus. This CDR3 region has 17 residues. CDR3 in amino acids: CASSWPGSLLSTDTQYF. The CDR3 DNA follows: TGTGCCAGCAGCTGGCCGGGGTCGCTTCTGTCCACAGATACGCAGTATTTT.

The rearrangement uses TRBV15 and TRBJ1-6; a weak D match, TRBD1 (6 bases). Trimming took off 0 bases at V and 6 bases at J, with 6 bases between the two ends. Germline V gene sequence: CDR1 LNHNV, CDR2 YYDKDF (reference sequence). The CDR3 is 14 amino acids. The CDR3 here is CATSREGGNSPLHF. CDR3 DNA sequence: TGTGCCACCAGCAGAGAAGGGGGTAATTCACCCCTCCACTTT.

CDR3 loop: CSVATTGPYGTSGSNEQFF. In DNA, the CDR3 is TGCAGCGTTGCTACCACAGGGCCTTATGGGACTAGCGGGAGCAATGAGCAGTTCTTC. The V and J genes are TRBV29-1 and TRBJ2-1, with TRBD2 identical over 14 bases. The junction had 17 bases not matched to a gene; V was cut back by 4 bases and J by 6 bases. From germline, CDR1 is SQVTM and CDR2 ANQGSEA. The CDR3 runs to 19 residues.

The genes are TRBV4-1 and TRBJ2-5; D ambiguous. The CDR3 length is 13 residues. CDR1 and CDR2 (germline): MGHRA, YSYEKL. The germline V and J ends were trimmed by 4 bases and 3 bases, with 9 bases remaining between them. CDR3 sequence reads: CASSPDREETQYF. The CDR3 nucleotides are TGCGCCAGCAGCCCAGACCGAGAAGAGACCCAGTACTTC.

The chain has TRBV7-8 and TRBJ2-1, with TRBD2 as a possible D gene (6 bases). Germline V gene data show CDR1 as SGHVS and CDR2 as FQNEAQ. The V end lost 5 bases, the J end lost 1 base, and 15 bases lay between the germline ends. The CDR3 is made up of 16 amino acids. For the CDR3, the DNA is TGTGCCAGCAGCCCCCGGACTATCTCTTCCTACAATGAGCAGTTCTTC. This sequence encodes CASSPRTISSYNEQFF.

Of note for this clone: Compared with germline, one end of the junction differs, possibly owing to a read error. This chain joins TRBV7-9 and TRBJ1-5; D unresolved. The V gene's germline CDR1 is SEHNR and CDR2 FQNEAQ (reference sequence). CDR3 size: 12 residues. The CDR3 DNA sequence: TGTTCCAGCAGCTCGCAGAATCAGCCCCAGCATTTT. Its protein is CSSSSQNQPQHF.